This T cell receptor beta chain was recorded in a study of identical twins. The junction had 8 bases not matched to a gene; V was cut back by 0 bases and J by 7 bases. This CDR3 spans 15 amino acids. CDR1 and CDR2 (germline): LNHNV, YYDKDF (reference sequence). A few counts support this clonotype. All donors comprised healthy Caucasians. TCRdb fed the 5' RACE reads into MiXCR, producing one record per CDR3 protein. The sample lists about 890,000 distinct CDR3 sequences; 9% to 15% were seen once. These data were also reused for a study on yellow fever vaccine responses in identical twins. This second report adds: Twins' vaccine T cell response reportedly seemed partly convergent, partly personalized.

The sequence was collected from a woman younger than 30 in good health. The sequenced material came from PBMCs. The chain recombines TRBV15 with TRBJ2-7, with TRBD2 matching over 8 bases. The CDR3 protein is CATSRDGSGSEEQYF. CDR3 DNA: TGTGCCACCAGCAGAGATGGGAGCGGGAGTGAAGAGCAGTACTTC.